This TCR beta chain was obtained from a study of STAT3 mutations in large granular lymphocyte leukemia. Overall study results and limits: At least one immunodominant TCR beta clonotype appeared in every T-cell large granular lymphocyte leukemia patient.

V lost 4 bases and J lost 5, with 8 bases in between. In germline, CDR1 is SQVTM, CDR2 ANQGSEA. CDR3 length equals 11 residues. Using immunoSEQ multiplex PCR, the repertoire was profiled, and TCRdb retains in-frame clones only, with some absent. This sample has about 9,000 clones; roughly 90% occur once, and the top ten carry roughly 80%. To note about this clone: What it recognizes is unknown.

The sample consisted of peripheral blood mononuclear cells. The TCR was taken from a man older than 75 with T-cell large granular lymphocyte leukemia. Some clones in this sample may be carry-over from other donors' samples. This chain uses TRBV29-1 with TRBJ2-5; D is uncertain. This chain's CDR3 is CSVGAGETQYF. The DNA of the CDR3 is TGCAGCGTTGGAGCCGGGGAGACCCAGTACTTC.